This T cell receptor beta chain comes out of a study of blood T cell repertoires in COVID-19. Clinical history as reported by participants underpinned cohort assignment. Germline assignment: CDR1 SGHRS and CDR2 YFSETQ. CDR3 length: 16 amino acids. V shed 1 base and J 3 bases; nucleotides not matched to a gene: 5. This table comes from immunoSEQ multiplex PCR, and its TCRdb copy is limited to in-frame clones, with some not included. The sample carries around 290,000 clones, approximately 90% recorded once. The specimen was PBMCs or T cells enriched from blood (not recorded which). V and J are TRBV5-1 and TRBJ2-7; 12 nucleotides agree with TRBD2. This receptor was identified in a woman in her sixties or seventies in a cohort exposed to, infected with or recovered from COVID-19 (not recorded which). The CDR3 is CASSLRTSGASYEQYF. As DNA, the CDR3 is TGCGCCAGCAGCTTGCGGACTAGCGGGGCCAGCTACGAGCAGTACTTC.